Below are 28 T cell receptor beta chains sequenced from a single sample in a study of regulatory T cells in long-lasting Graves disease. Time point denoted: newly diagnosed GD, antithyroid drugs for less than 3 months. Making the TCR library involved RNA that had been extracted from PBMCs. HTBI primers from iRepertoire and Arm-PCR of CDR3 regions yielded the TCR beta libraries. MiXCR was run by TCRdb on the multiplex PCR reads, yielding one entry per CDR3 protein. The table records around 400,000 distinct CDR3 sequences, around 16% of them present only once. In addition, the sample was reused for a study of T cells in Graves' hyperthyroidism and ophthalmopathy.

The sequencing used peripheral blood mononuclear cells (PBMCs), collected at new diagnosis, from a patient treated with antithyroid drugs. The origin of the receptors is a middle-aged woman with Graves disease.

This clonotype was observed many times. The chain employs TRBV11-3 and TRBJ2-2, with D possibly TRBD2 on 6 matching bases. The V gene's germline CDR1 is SGHNT and CDR2 YENEEA. V was cut by 5 bases and J by 8 bases, with 21 bases left in between. The CDR3 is 16 amino acids. The CDR3 DNA is TGTGCCAGCAGCCCTCCACCGGGACTTAGCCCGGGGGAGCTGTTTTTT. Translated, it gives CASSPPPGLSPGELFF.

The table lists this clonotype with many counts. The chain is built from TRBV20-1 and TRBJ2-1; 7 bases align to TRBD2. CDR3 length: 14 amino acids. Per the germline V gene, CDR1 is DFQATT and CDR2 is SNEGSKA (reference sequence). V gave up 3 bases and J gave up 5 bases; unmatched junction bases: 7. The CDR3 protein is CSASLLAADNEQFF. The CDR3 bases are TGCAGTGCTAGTCTCCTAGCGGCCGACAATGAGCAGTTCTTC.

About this clonotype itself: Germline and junction disagree at one end, which may indicate a read error. The CDR3 DNA reads TGTGCCAGCAGCCTAGCGGGAGGATGGGCCAATGAGCAGTTCTTC. Residues: CASSLAGGWANEQFF. The V and J genes are TRBV7-6 and TRBJ2-1, with 11 nucleotides matching TRBD2. The CDR3 runs 15 residues. The germline gives CDR1 SGHVS, CDR2 FNYEAQ. The entire variable domain, with the rest obtained from reference TRBV7-6 and TRBJ2-1, is as follows: GAGVSQSPRYKVTKRGQDVALRCDPISGHVSLYWYRQALGQGPEFLTYFNYEAQQDKSGLPNDRFSAERPEGSISTLTIQRTEQRDSAMYRCASSLAGGWANEQFFGPGTRLTVL.

This clonotype was observed at least ten times. The chain links TRBV28 to TRBJ2-5; 7 bases map to TRBD1. Germline V gene sequence: CDR1 MDHEN, CDR2 SYDVKM. This CDR3 is 23 amino acids long. V was pared by 2 bases and J by 2 bases, with 29 bases of the junction left unmatched. The CDR3 nucleotides are TGTGCCAGCAGTTTACAGTACACCGCATACCGGGACAGAGTTATGCGGTATCAAGAGACCCAGTACTTC. Translation gives CASSLQYTAYRDRVMRYQETQYF.

This clonotype was counted at least ten times. The genes are TRBV30 and TRBJ1-2; D may be TRBD1 (5 bases). V lost 8 bases to trimming and J lost 1 base, with 11 bases between them. CDR1 is GTSNPN, CDR2 SVGIG, per germline (reference sequence). The CDR3 sequence is 12 residues long. CDR3 residues: CAETAGNYGYTF. CDR3 DNA sequence: TGTGCCGAGACAGCGGGTAACTATGGCTACACCTTC.

This chain links TRBV11-2 with TRBJ1-4, with a possible D match to TRBD1 (5 bases). Germline V CDR1 and CDR2: SGHAT, FQNNGV. Trimming removed 0 bases from V and 8 bases from J, with 22 bases in between. The CDR3 has 18 residues. The CDR3 region is CASSLDQGGLRVEEKLFF. The CDR3 bases are TGTGCCAGCAGCTTAGATCAGGGTGGACTTAGGGTAGAAGAAAAACTGTTTTTT. Supplemented by reference TRBV11-2 and TRBJ1-4, the full variable domain reads EAGVAQSPRYKIIEKRQSVAFWCNPISGHATLYWYQQILGQGPKLLIQFQNNGVVDDSQLPKDRFSAERLKGVDSTLKIQPAKLEDSAVYLCASSLDQGGLRVEEKLFFGSGTQLSVL.

The gene calls are TRBV27 and TRBJ2-5; TRBD2 matches at 11 bases. Germline lookup yields CDR1 MNHEY and CDR2 SMNVEV (reference sequence). J was trimmed by 1 base and V by 0 bases; bases with no gene match: 1. The CDR3 contains 16 residues. CDR3 sequence (DNA): TGTGCCAGCAGTTTATCCCTAGCGGGAGGCCAAGAGACCCAGTACTTC. Translated, it gives CASSLSLAGGQETQYF.

Note on this clonotype: A far larger clone is just one base off, so this is likely a read error. The CDR3 DNA reads as TGTGCCGGCAGCCCCGACAGGGACTATGGCTACACCTTC. It encodes CAGSPDRDYGYTF. This chain connects TRBV11-3 to TRBJ1-2, with 7 bases identical to TRBD1. Germline assignment: CDR1 SGHNT and CDR2 YENEEA. The CDR3 runs 13 residues.

The V and J genes are TRBV20-1 and TRBJ2-1; 7 bases agree with TRBD2. V gave up 6 bases and J gave up 0 bases; unmatched junction bases: 11. Germline CDR1 is DFQATT and CDR2 is SNEGSKA (reference sequence). The CDR3 has 16 residues. The DNA for the CDR3 is TGCAGTGCGAACCCGACTAGCCGGCCCTCCTACAATGAGCAGTTCTTC. Protein product: CSANPTSRPSYNEQFF.

As concerns this clonotype: A much larger clone differs by one base, so this may be a read error. The chain links TRBV10-2 to TRBJ2-1, with 14 bases lining up with TRBD2. CDR1 and CDR2 (germline): WSHSY, SAAADI. This CDR3 is built from 15 residues. CDR3 region: CASSGGLAGVHELFF. The CDR3 bases are TGCGCCAGCAGTGGGGGACTAGCGGGAGTTCATGAGCTGTTCTTC.

Ten or more counts support this clonotype. The rearrangement links TRBV27 to TRBJ1-2; 7 positions agree with TRBD1. This CDR3 is built from 14 residues. Germline V lookup: CDR1 MNHEY, CDR2 SMNVEV (reference sequence). The V and J ends lost 6 bases and 0 bases, in that order; junction bases with no gene match: 4. In DNA form, the CDR3 reads TGTGCCAGCAGCTCGGACAGGACTAACTATGGCTACACCTTC. Its translation: CASSSDRTNYGYTF.

This clonotype was seen a few times. The J gene is TRBJ2-1, the V gene TRBV10-1, with 10 bases fitting TRBD1. With V trimmed by 3 bases and J by 7 bases, 6 bases remained unmatched. Germline CDR1 WNHNN, CDR2 SYGVQD (reference sequence). The CDR3 spans 15 residues. CDR3 nucleotides: TGCGCCAGCAGTGACCGACAGGGGGCGAGGAATGAGCAGTTCTTC. Translating it yields CASSDRQGARNEQFF.

The sample holds a few counts of this clonotype. J is TRBJ2-3 and V is TRBV30, with D unresolved. Germline V gives CDR1 GTSNPN, CDR2 SVGIG (reference sequence). The CDR3 has 13 residues. The V end lost 0 bases, the J end lost 1 base, and 5 bases lay between the germline ends. CDR3: CAWSVRRTDTQYF. The CDR3, as DNA: TGTGCCTGGAGTGTACGCCGCACAGATACGCAGTATTTT.

The chain combines TRBV20-1 with TRBJ2-3; D call uncertain. The V gene's germline CDR1 is DFQATT and CDR2 SNEGSKA (reference sequence). The CDR3 loop spans 17 amino acids. V lost 0 bases and J lost 4, with 20 bases in between. The CDR3 region has the DNA TGCAGTGCTAGAGAGCAGGCGACCCAGATAGTGGCAGATACGCAGTATTTT. Its translation: CSAREQATQIVADTQYF.

The sample holds many counts of this clonotype. V is TRBV9 and J is TRBJ1-1; no clear D gene. CDR1 and CDR2 from the germline V gene are SGDLS and YYNGEE. This CDR3 spans 14 amino acids. Trimming cost V 0 bases and J 4 bases, with 10 bases left between them. This chain's CDR3 is CASSVEGDSTEAFF. CDR3 nucleotide sequence: TGTGCCAGCAGCGTAGAGGGCGATAGCACTGAAGCTTTCTTT.

In this sample, this clonotype turned up many times. This rearrangement joins TRBV24-1 to TRBJ2-1, with D unclear. Trimming left V 1 base short and J 7 bases short, with 13 bases between. This CDR3 has 15 amino acids. Germline CDR1 KGHDR, CDR2 SFDVKD. The CDR3 coding sequence is TGTGCCACCAGTGATTTTGTCGCTAGTAGGAATGAGCAGTTCTTC. This translates into CATSDFVASRNEQFF.

The CDR3, as DNA: TGTGCCAGCACCACACAGGGGGCCTACTCTGGGGCCAACGTCCTGACTTTC. This codes for CASTTQGAYSGANVLTF. J is TRBJ2-6 and V is TRBV28; TRBD1 agrees at 9 bases. Per germline, CDR1 MDHEN and CDR2 SYDVKM. Trimming removed 7 bases from V and 0 bases from J; junction bases left unmatched: 7. The CDR3 consists of 17 residues. Based on the CDR3 plus reference TRBV28 and TRBJ2-6, the full variable domain is DVKVTQSSRYLVKRTGEKVFLECVQDMDHENMFWYRQDPGLGLRLIYFSYDVKMKEKGDIPEGYSVSREKKERFSLILESASTNQTSMYLCASTTQGAYSGANVLTFGAGSRLTVL.

This clonotype was counted ten times or more. The chain links TRBV28 to TRBJ1-2, with D possibly matching TRBD1 (6 bases). V lost 2 bases, J lost 3 bases, and 16 bases lay in between. This CDR3 is built from 16 residues. Germline loops: CDR1 MDHEN, CDR2 SYDVKM. The CDR3 spells CASSLGSGAGHYGYTF. CDR3 nucleotide sequence: TGTGCCAGCAGTTTAGGGTCGGGGGCAGGGCACTATGGCTACACCTTC.

In this sample, this clonotype turned up many times. The chain uses TRBV20-1 and TRBJ2-1, with 9 bases that match TRBD2. The germline CDR1 and CDR2 sequences are DFQATT and SNEGSKA (reference sequence). This CDR3 has 13 amino acids. Germline trimming cut 5 bases from V and 6 bases from J; bases unmatched to any gene: 5. The CDR3 loop is CSAAPTSGNEQFF. The CDR3 DNA is TGCAGTGCTGCACCGACTAGCGGCAATGAGCAGTTCTTC.

This clonotype has at least ten counts. This rearrangement joins TRBV6-2 or TRBV6-3 to TRBJ1-2; 8 bases match TRBD1. The CDR3 length is 16 residues. The V segment lost 5 bases and the J segment 5 bases; nucleotides outside the gene matches: 13. Germline V gene lookup returns CDR1 MNHEY and CDR2 SVGEGT. CDR3 residues: CASSPYPRGPEYGYTF. CDR3 nucleotide sequence: TGTGCCAGCAGTCCATACCCCAGGGGGCCGGAGTATGGCTACACCTTC.

This clonotype occurred once. The rearrangement joins TRBV28 to TRBJ2-7; perhaps TRBD1 as D (6 bases). Germline-derived CDR1 and CDR2 are MDHEN and SYDVKM. V gave up 1 base and J gave up 1 base, with 11 bases separating them. This CDR3 is built from 15 residues. The CDR3 here is CASSLSGDGSYEQYF. The DNA for the CDR3 is TGTGCCAGCAGTTTATCAGGGGACGGATCCTACGAGCAGTACTTC.

This clonotype was seen at least ten times. The chain couples TRBV2 to TRBJ1-1; D is unclear. V lost 9 bases and J 11 bases, leaving 19 bases between the germline ends. This CDR3 is 12 amino acids long. Germline loops: CDR1 SNHLY, CDR2 FYNNEI. CDR3 amino acids: CASRAHGGPAFF. CDR3 in DNA: TGTGCCAGTCGGGCGCATGGCGGCCCCGCTTTCTTT. The whole variable domain, remainder taken from reference TRBV2 and TRBJ1-1, is EPEVTQTPSHQVTQMGQEVILRCVPISNHLYFYWYRQILGQKVEFLVSFYNNEISEKSEIFDDQFSVERPDGSNFTLKIRSTKLEDSAMYFCASRAHGGPAFFGQGTRLTVV.

As for this clonotype: Since a much larger clone is just one base distant, this may be a read error. The rearrangement joins TRBV4-1 to TRBJ2-2; D perhaps matches TRBD2 (6 bases). Germline V CDR1 and CDR2: MGHRA, YSYEKL. V was clipped by 3 bases and J by 3 bases, with 23 bases between them. The length of the CDR3 is 19 residues. CDR3 region: CASSHPRDLAGGYTGELFF. As DNA, the CDR3 is TGCGCCAGCAGCCACCCCCGCGACCTCGCCGGGGGATACACCGGGGAGCTGTTTTTT.

There are a few counts of this clonotype. The chain carries TRBV20-1 and TRBJ2-1; 10 bases fit TRBD1. The DNA end is more similar to TRBJ2-5, so the J call may be wrong. CDR3 length: 15 amino acids. Germline V CDR1 and CDR2: DFQATT, SNEGSKA (reference sequence). CDR3 loop: CSARDGDRGRETQYF. CDR3 nucleotide sequence: TGCAGTGCTAGAGATGGGGACAGGGGTCGGGAGACCCAGTACTTC.

This clonotype was detected only a few times. This may be a read error, as it is one base from a much larger clone. The chain links TRBV5-5 to TRBJ2-2; D ambiguous. The germline CDR1 and CDR2 sequences are SGHKS and YYEKEE (reference sequence). There are 12 residues in the CDR3. CDR3 nucleotide sequence: TGTGCCAGCAGCTTCAACATCGGGGAGCTGTTTTTT. This codes for CASSFNIGELFF. Together with reference TRBV5-5 and TRBJ2-2, the CDR3 gives the full variable domain: DAGVTQSPTHLIKTRGQQVTLRCSPISGHKSVSWYQQVLGQGPQFIFQYYEKEERGRGNFPDRFSARQFPNYSSELNVNALLLGDSALYLCASSFNIGELFFGEGSRLTVL.

This clonotype was observed a handful of times. The junction departs from the called germline gene at one end, perhaps through a read error. CDR3 region: CASSLSGAYTQYF. CDR3 in DNA: TGTGCTAGCAGCTTATCAGGGGCGTATACGCAGTATTTT. V usage is TRBV7-7 and J usage is TRBJ2-3, with a weak D call TRBD1 (6 bases). Germline values: CDR1 SSHAT, CDR2 FNYEAQ (reference sequence). The CDR3 is made up of 13 amino acids.

The genes are TRBV2 and TRBJ2-5, with D possibly TRBD1 on 6 matching bases. The CDR3 is 15 residues long. Per the germline V gene, CDR1 is SNHLY and CDR2 is FYNNEI. Trimming cost V 3 bases and J 4 bases, with 15 bases left between them. CDR3 amino acids: CASSDSRGRGETQYF. The CDR3 region has the DNA TGTGCCAGCAGTGATAGCAGGGGAAGAGGAGAGACCCAGTACTTC. The complete variable domain, with remaining parts taken from reference TRBV2 and TRBJ2-5, reads EPEVTQTPSHQVTQMGQEVILRCVPISNHLYFYWYRQILGQKVEFLVSFYNNEISEKSEIFDDQFSVERPDGSNFTLKIRSTKLEDSAMYFCASSDSRGRGETQYFGPGTRLLVL.

This clonotype was recorded many times. In nucleotides, the CDR3 is TGCAGCGTTCGCCTAGCGGGAGTTTACGAGCAGTACTTC. The encoded protein is CSVRLAGVYEQYF. V usage is TRBV29-1 and J usage is TRBJ2-7; 10 bases map to TRBD2. The CDR3 extends over 13 amino acids. Germline V gene sequence: CDR1 SQVTM, CDR2 ANQGSEA. V dropped 5 bases and J dropped 4; count of bases not matched to a gene: 5.